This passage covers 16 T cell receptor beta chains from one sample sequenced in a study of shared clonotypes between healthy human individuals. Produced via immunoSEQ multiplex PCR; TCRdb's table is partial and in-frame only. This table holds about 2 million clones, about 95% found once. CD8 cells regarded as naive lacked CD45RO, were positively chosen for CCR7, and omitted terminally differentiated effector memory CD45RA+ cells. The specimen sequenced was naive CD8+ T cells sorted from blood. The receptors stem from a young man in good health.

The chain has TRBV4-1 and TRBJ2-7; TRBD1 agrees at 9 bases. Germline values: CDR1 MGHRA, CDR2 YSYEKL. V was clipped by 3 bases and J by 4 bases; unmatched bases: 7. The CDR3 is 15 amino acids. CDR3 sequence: CASSHAGQGFYEQYF. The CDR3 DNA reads TGCGCCAGCAGCCATGCGGGACAGGGCTTTTACGAGCAGTACTTC.

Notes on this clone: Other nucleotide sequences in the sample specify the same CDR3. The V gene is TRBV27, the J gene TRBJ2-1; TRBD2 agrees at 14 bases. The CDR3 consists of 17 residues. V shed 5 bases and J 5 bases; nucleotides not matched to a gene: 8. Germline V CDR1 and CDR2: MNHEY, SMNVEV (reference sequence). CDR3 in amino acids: CASSPPGLAGANNEQFF. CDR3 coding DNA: TGTGCCAGCAGTCCCCCGGGACTAGCGGGAGCGAACAATGAGCAGTTCTTC.

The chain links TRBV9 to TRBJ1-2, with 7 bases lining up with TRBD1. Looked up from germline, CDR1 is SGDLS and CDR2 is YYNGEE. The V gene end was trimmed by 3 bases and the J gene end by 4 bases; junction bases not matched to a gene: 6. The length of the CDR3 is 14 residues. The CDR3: CASSAGDSGYGYTF. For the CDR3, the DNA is TGTGCCAGCAGCGCAGGGGACAGTGGCTATGGCTACACCTTC.

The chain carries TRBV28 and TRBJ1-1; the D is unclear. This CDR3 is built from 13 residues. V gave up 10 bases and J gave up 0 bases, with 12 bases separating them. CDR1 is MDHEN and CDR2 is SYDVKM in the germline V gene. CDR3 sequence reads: CAKPMMVNTEAFF. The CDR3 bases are TGTGCCAAGCCTATGATGGTGAACACTGAAGCTTTCTTT.

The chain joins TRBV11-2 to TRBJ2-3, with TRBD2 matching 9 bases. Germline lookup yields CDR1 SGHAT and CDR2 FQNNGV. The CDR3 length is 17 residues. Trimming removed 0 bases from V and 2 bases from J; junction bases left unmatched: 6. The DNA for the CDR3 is TGTGCCAGCAGCTTAGATCCGCTAGCGGGGAACACAGATACGCAGTATTTT. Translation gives CASSLDPLAGNTDTQYF.

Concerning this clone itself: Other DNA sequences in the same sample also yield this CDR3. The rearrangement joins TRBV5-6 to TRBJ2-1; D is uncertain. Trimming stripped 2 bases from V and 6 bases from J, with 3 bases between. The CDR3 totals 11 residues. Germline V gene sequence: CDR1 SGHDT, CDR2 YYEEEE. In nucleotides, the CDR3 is TGTGCCAGCAGCTTAGGCAATGAGCAGTTCTTC. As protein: CASSLGNEQFF.

The CDR3 spells CASRTGLNTEAFF. In DNA form, the CDR3 reads TGTGCCAGCAGAACAGGGCTGAACACTGAAGCTTTCTTT. The chain recombines TRBV28 with TRBJ1-1, with D possibly matching TRBD1 (6 bases). Germline V gives CDR1 MDHEN, CDR2 SYDVKM. The CDR3 runs to 13 residues. Deletions cut 6 bases from V and 0 bases from J, with 8 bases between.

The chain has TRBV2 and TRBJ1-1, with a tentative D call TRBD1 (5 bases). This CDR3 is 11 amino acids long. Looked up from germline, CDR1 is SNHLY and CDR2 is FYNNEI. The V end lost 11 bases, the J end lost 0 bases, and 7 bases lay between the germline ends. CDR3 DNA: TGTGCCCGGGGGATGAACACTGAAGCTTTCTTT. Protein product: CARGMNTEAFF.

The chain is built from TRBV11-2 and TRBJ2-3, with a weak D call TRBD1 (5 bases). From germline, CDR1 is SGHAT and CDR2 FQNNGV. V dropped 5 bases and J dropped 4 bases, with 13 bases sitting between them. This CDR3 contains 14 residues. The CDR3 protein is CASSPAWGADTQYF. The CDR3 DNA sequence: TGTGCCAGCAGCCCCGCGTGGGGCGCAGATACGCAGTATTTT.

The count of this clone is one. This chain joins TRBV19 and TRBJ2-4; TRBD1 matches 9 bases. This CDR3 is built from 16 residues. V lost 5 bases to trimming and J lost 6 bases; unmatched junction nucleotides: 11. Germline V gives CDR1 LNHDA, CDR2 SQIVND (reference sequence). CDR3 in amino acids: CASSRDREGMGNIQYF. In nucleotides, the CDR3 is TGTGCCAGTAGTCGGGACAGGGAAGGAATGGGAAACATTCAGTACTTC.

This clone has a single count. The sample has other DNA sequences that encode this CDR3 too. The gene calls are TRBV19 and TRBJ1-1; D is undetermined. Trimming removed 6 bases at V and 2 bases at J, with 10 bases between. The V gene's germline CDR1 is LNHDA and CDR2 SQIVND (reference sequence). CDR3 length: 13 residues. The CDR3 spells CASSPGVNTEAFF. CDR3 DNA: TGTGCCAGTAGCCCCGGAGTAAACACTGAAGCTTTCTTT.

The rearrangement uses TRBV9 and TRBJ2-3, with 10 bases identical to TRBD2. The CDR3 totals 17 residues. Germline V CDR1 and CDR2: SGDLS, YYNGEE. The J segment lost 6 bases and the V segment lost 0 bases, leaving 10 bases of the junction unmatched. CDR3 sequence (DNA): TGTGCCAGCAGCGTAGAGGCTAGCGGGAGTGAAACGGATACGCAGTATTTT. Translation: CASSVEASGSETDTQYF.

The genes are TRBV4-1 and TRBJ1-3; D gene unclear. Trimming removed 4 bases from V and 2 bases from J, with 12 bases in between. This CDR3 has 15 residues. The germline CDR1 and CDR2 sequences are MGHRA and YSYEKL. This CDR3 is CASSLERKAGNTIYF. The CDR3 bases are TGCGCCAGCAGCCTGGAGAGGAAAGCTGGAAACACCATATATTTT.

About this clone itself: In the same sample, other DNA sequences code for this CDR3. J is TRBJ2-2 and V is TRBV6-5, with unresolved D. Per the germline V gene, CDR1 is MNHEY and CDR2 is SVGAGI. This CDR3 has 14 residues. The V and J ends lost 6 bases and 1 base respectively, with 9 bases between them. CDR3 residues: CASSPDGNTGELFF. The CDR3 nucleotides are TGTGCCAGCAGCCCAGACGGGAACACCGGGGAGCTGTTTTTT.

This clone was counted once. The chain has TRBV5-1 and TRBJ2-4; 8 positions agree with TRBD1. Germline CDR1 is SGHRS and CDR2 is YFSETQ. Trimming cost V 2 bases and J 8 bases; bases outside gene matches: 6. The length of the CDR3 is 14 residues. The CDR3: CASSFYQGADIQYF. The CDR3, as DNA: TGCGCCAGCAGCTTTTATCAGGGGGCGGACATTCAGTACTTC.

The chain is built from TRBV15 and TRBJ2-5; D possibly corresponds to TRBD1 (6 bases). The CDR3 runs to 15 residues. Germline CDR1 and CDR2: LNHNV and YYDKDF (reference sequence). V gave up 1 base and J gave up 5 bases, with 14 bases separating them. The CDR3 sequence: CATSRGQALGETQYF. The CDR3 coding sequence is TGTGCCACCAGCAGAGGACAGGCCCTTGGGGAGACCCAGTACTTC.